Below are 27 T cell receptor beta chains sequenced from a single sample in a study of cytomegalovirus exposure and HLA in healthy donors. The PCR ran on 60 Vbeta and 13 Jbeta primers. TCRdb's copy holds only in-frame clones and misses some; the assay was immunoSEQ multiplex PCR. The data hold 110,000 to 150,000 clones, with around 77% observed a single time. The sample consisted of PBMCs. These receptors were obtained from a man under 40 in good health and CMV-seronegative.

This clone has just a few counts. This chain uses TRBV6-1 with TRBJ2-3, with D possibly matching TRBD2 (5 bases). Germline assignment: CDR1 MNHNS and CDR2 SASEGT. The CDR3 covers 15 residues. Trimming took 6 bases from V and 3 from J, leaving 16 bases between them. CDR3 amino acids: CASSPSRSATDTQYF. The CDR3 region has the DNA TGTGCCAGCAGCCCCTCTCGTAGCGCTACAGATACGCAGTATTTT.

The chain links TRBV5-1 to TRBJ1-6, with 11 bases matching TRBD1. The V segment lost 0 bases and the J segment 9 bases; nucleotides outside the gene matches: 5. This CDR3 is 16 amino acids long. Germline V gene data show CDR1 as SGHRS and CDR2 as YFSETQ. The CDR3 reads CASSLGGQGVGSPLHF. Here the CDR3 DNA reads TGCGCCAGCAGCTTGGGGGGACAGGGGGTAGGTTCACCCCTCCACTTT.

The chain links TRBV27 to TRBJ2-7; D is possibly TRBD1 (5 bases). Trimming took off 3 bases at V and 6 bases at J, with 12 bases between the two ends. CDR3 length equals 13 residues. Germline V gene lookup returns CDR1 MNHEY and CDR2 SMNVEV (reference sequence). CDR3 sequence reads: CASSLGQGSEQYF. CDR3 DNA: TGTGCCAGCAGTTTGGGTCAGGGAAGCGAGCAGTACTTC.

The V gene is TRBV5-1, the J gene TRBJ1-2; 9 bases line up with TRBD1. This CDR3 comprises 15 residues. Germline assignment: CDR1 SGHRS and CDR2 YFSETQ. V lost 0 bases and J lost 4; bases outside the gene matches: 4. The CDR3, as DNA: TGCGCCAGCAGCTTGGAAACAGGGGGCGGCTATGGCTACACCTTC. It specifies CASSLETGGGYGYTF. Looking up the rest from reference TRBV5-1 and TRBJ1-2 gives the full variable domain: KAGVTQTPRYLIKTRGQQVTLSCSPISGHRSVSWYQQTPGQGLQFLFEYFSETQRNKGNFPGRFSGRQFSNSRSEMNVSTLELGDSALYLCASSLETGGGYGYTFGSGTRLTVV.

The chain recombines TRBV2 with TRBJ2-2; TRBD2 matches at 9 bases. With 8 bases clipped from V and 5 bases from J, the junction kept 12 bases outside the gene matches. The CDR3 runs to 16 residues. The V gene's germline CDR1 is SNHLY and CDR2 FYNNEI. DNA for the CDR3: TGTGCCAGCGCAGGAGGCGGGGGGGCCCAGACCGGGGAGCTGTTTTTT. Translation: CASAGGGGAQTGELFF.

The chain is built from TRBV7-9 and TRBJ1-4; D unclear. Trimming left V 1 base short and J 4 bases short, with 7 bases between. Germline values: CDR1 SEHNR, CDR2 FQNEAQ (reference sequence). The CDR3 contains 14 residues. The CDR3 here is CASSLGGINEKLFF. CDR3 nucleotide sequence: TGTGCCAGCAGCTTAGGAGGGATTAATGAAAAACTGTTTTTT.

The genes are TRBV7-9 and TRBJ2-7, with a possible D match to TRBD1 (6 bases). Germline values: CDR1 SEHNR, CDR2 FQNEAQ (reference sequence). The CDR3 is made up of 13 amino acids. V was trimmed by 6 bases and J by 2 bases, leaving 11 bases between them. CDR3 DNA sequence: TGTGCCAGCAGACGGGACACTACCTACGAGCAGTACTTC. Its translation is CASRRDTTYEQYF. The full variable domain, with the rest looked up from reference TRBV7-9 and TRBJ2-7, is DTGVSQNPRHKITKRGQNVTFRCDPISEHNRLYWYRQTLGQGPEFLTYFQNEAQLEKSRLLSDRFSAERPKGSFSTLEIQRTEQGDSAMYLCASRRDTTYEQYFGPGTRLTVT.

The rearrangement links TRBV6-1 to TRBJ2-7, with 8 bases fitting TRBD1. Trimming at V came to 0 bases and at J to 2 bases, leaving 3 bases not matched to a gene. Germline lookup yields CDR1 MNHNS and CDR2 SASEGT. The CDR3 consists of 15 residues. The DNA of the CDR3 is TGTGCCAGCAGTGAAGCTTGGACAGGGCCCTACGAGCAGTACTTC. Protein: CASSEAWTGPYEQYF.

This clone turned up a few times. The chain's CDR3 is CASSPGQGNTEAFF. The CDR3 nucleotides read TGCGCCAGCAGCCCCGGACAGGGGAACACTGAAGCTTTCTTT. V gene TRBV4-1 combines with J gene TRBJ1-1; 8 nucleotides line up with TRBD1. V gave up 4 bases and J gave up 1 base; unmatched junction bases: 2. Germline V CDR1 and CDR2: MGHRA, YSYEKL. The CDR3 covers 14 residues.

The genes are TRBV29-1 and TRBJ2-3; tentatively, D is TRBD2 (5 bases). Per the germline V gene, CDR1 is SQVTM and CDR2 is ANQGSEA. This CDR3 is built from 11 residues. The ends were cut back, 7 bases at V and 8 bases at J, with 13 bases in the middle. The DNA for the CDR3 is TGCAGCGCCGATGTGGAGGTTACGCAGTATTTT. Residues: CSADVEVTQYF.

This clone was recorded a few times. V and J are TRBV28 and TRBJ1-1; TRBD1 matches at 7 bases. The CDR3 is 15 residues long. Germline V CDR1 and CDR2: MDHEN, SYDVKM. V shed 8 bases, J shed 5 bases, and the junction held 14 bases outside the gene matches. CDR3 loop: CASQGDGWLGTEAFF. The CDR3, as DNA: TGTGCCAGCCAGGGGGATGGGTGGCTGGGTACTGAAGCTTTCTTT.

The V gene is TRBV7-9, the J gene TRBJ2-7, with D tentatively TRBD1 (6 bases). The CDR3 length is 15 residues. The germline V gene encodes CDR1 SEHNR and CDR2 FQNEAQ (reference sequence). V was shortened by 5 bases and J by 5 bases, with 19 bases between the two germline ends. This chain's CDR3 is CASSTAQGSLDEQYF. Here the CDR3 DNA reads TGTGCCAGCAGCACCGCACAGGGTTCTCTGGACGAGCAGTACTTC.

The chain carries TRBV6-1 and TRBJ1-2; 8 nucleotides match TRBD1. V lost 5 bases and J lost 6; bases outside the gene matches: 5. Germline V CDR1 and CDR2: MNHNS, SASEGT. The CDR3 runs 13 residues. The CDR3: CASSRDRPDGYTF. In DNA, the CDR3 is TGTGCCAGCAGTCGGGACAGGCCGGATGGCTACACCTTC.

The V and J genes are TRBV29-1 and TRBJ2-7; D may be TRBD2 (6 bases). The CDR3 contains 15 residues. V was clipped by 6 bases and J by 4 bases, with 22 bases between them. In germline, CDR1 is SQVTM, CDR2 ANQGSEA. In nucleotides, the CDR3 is TGCAGCGTCCGGGGGTCCCGGGGAGGAGAATACGAGCAGTACTTC. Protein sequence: CSVRGSRGGEYEQYF.

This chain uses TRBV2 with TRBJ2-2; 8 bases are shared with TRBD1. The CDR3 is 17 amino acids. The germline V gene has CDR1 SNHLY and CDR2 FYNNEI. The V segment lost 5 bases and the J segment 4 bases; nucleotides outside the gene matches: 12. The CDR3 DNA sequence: TGTGCCAGCAGTCCCCCAGGACAGGGTACGGTCACCGGGGAGCTGTTTTTT. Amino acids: CASSPPGQGTVTGELFF.

CDR3 bases: TGTGCCAGCAGCCGCATTCAGGGAGGCACTGAAGCTTTCTTT. Protein: CASSRIQGGTEAFF. The chain carries TRBV5-6 and TRBJ1-1; the D gene is possibly TRBD1 (5 bases). CDR1 is SGHDT and CDR2 is YYEEEE in the germline V gene. The CDR3 is 14 residues long. V was trimmed by 4 bases and J by 4 bases, leaving 14 bases between them.

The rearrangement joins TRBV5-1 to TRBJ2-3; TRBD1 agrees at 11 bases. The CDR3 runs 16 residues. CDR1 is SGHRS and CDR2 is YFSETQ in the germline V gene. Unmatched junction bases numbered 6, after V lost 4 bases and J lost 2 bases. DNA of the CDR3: TGCGCCAGCAGCCCAGGACAGGGGGCGACCACAGATACGCAGTATTTT. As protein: CASSPGQGATTDTQYF.

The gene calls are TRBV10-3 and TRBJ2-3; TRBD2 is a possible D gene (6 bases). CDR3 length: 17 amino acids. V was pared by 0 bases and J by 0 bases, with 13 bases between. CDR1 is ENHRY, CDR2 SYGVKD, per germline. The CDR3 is CAISESTGTYSTDTQYF. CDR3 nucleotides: TGTGCCATCAGTGAGTCGACCGGGACTTATAGCACAGATACGCAGTATTTT.

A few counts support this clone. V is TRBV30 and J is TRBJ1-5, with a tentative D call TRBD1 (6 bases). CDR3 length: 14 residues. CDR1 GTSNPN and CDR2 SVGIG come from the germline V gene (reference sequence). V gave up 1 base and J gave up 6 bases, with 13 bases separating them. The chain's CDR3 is CAWSETGILQPQHF. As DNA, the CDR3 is TGTGCCTGGAGTGAAACAGGGATTCTTCAGCCCCAGCATTTT.

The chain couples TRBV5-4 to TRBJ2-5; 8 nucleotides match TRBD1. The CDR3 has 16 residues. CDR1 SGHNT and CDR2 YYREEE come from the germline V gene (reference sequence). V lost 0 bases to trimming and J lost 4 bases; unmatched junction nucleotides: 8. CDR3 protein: CASSLETGEVRETQYF. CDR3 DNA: TGTGCCAGCAGCTTGGAGACAGGGGAGGTTCGAGAGACCCAGTACTTC.

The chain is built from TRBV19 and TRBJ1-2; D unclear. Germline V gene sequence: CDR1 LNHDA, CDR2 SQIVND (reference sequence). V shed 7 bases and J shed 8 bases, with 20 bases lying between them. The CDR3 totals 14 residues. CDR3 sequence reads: CASTSPRGGQGYTF. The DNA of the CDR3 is TGTGCCAGTACCTCCCCCCGGGGAGGGCAGGGCTACACCTTC.

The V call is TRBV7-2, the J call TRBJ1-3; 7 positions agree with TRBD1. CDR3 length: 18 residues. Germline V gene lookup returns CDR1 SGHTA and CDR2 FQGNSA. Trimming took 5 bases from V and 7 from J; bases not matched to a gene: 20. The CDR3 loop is CASSPDRGGVLFWNTIYF. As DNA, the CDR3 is TGTGCCAGCAGCCCTGATCGAGGGGGCGTCCTCTTTTGGAACACCATATATTTT.

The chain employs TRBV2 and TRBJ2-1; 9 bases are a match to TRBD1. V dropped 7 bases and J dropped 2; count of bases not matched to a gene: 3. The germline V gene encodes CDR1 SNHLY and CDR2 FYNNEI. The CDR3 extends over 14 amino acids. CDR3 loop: CASNRGLAYNEQFF. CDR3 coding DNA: TGTGCCAGCAACAGGGGGCTCGCCTACAATGAGCAGTTCTTC.

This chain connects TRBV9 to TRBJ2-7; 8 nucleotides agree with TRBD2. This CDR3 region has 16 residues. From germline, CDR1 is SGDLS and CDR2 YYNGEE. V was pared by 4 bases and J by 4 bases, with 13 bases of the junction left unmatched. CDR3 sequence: CASSPGTSPRGYEQYF. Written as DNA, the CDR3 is TGTGCCAGCAGCCCCGGGACTAGTCCTAGAGGTTACGAGCAGTACTTC.

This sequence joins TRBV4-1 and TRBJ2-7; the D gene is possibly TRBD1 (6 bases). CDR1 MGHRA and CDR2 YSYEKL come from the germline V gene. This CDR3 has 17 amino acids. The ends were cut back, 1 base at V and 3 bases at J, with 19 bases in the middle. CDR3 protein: CASSQASGTTFSYEQYF. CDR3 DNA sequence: TGCGCCAGCAGCCAAGCTTCGGGGACAACCTTCAGCTACGAGCAGTACTTC.

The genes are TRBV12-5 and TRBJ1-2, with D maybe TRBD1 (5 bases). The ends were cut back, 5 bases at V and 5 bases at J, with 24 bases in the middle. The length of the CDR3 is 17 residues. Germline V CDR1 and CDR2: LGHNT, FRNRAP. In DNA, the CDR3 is TGTGCTAGTGGTCCCCAGACGGATTGGGGGGTAGAGTATGGCTACACCTTC. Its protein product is CASGPQTDWGVEYGYTF. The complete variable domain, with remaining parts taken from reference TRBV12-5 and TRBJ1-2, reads DARVTQTPRHKVTEMGQEVTMRCQPILGHNTVFWYRQTMMQGLELLAYFRNRAPLDDSGMPKDRFSAEMPDATLATLKIQPSEPRDSAVYFCASGPQTDWGVEYGYTFGSGTRLTVV.

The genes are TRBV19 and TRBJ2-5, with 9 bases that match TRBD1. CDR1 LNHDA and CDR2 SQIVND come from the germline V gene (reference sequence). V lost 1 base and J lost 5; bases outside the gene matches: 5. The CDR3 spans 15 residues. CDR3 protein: CASSIGQGVVETQYF. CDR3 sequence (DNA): TGTGCCAGTAGTATAGGACAGGGGGTCGTGGAGACCCAGTACTTC.